This TCR beta chain was retrieved from a study of early T cells in non-severe SARS-CoV-2 infection. Across the whole study: The chains were unpaired, and the sequenced material was bulk RNA from unsorted whole blood. Broader study findings: Matching with VDJdb favored anti-spike CD8 responses (missing private and CD4 specificities).

Trimming took off 5 bases at V and 0 bases at J, with 4 bases between the two ends. The CDR3 extends over 11 amino acids. Germline assignment: CDR1 SQVTM and CDR2 ANQGSEA. TCRdb independently ran MiXCR on the 5' RACE reads; one entry per CDR3 protein. The sample holds around 79,000 distinct CDR3 sequences, 11% seen once. On this clonotype itself: Its antigen is undetermined.

This TCR was recovered from an adult who was a healthcare worker with PCR-confirmed SARS-CoV-2 infection or an uninfected control (not recorded which). The chain recombines TRBV29-1 with TRBJ1-1; unclear D gene. Source: whole blood, taken at baseline. The DNA of the CDR3 is TGCAGCGTTCGGATGAACACTGAAGCTTTCTTT. It codes for CSVRMNTEAFF.